What follows describes a single TCR beta chain. This sample is part of a study of blood T cell repertoires in COVID-19. Here immunoSEQ multiplex PCR was the method, and the copy in TCRdb shows in-frame clones only, minus some. Of approximately 200,000 clones in the sample, 80% to 90% were seen once. Germline lookup yields CDR1 SGHDN and CDR2 FVKESK. There are 14 residues in the CDR3. J was trimmed by 7 bases and V by 4 bases; bases with no gene match: 7. The sequence was obtained from a woman younger than 45 who had been exposed to COVID-19. Sequenced: PBMCs or T cells enriched from blood (not recorded which). V is TRBV14 and J is TRBJ2-4; TRBD1 aligns across 7 bases. CDR3 in amino acids: CASSPLGTENIQYF. CDR3 DNA: TGTGCCAGCAGCCCACTCGGGACAGAGAACATTCAGTACTTC.